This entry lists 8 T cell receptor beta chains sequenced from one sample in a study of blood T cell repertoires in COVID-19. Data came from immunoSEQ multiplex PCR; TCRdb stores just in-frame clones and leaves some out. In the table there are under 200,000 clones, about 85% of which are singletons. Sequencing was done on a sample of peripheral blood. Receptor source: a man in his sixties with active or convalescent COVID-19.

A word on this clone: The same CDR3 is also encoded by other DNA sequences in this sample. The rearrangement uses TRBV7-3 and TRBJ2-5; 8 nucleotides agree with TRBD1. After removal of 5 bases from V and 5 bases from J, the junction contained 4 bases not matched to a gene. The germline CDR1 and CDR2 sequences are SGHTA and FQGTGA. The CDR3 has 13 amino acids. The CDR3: CASSPGQGETQYF. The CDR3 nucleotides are TGTGCCAGCAGCCCTGGACAGGGCGAGACCCAGTACTTC.

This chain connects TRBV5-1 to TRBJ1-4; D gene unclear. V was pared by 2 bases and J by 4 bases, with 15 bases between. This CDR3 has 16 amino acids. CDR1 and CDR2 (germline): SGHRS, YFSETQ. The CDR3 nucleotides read TGCGCCAGCAGCTTATCTTCCGGTGCCAATAATGAAAAACTGTTTTTT. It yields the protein CASSLSSGANNEKLFF.

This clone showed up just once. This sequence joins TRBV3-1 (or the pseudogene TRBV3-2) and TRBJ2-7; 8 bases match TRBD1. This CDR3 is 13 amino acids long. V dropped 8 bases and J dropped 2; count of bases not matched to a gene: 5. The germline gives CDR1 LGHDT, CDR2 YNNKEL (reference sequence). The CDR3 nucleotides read TGTGCCAGCTCGGGACAGGAAACCTACGAGCAGTACTTC. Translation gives CASSGQETYEQYF.

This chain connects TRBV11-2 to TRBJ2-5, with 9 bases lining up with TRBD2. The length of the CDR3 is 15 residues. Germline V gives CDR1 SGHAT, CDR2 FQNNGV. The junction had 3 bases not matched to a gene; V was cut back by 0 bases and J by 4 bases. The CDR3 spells CASSLEGLARETQYF. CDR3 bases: TGTGCCAGCAGCTTAGAGGGACTAGCAAGAGAGACCCAGTACTTC.

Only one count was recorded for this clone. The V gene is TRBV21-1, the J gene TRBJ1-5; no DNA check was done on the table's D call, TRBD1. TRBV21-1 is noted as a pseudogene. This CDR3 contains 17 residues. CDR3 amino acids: CASSKAGQAGGNQPQHF. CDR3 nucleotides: TGTGCCAGCAGCAAAGCGGGACAGGCGGGGGGCAATCAGCCCCAGCATTTT.

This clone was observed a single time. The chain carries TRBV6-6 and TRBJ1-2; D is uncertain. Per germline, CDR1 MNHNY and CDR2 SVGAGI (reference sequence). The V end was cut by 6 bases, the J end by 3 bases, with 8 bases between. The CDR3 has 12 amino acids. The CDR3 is CASSAPDYGYTF. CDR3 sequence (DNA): TGTGCCAGCAGCGCCCCAGACTATGGCTACACCTTC.

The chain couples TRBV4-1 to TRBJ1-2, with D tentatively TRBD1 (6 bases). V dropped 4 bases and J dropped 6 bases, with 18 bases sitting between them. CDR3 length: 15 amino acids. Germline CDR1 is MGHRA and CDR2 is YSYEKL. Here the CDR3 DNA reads TGCGCCAGCAGCCCGCCATTGGCAGGGGTGGATGGCTACACCTTC. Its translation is CASSPPLAGVDGYTF.

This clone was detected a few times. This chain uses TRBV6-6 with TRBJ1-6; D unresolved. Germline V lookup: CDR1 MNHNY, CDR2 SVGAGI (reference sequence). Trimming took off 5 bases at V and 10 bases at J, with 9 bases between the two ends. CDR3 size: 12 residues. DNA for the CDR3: TGTGCCAGCAGTAAGGAGAGGTCACCCCTCCACTTT. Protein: CASSKERSPLHF.